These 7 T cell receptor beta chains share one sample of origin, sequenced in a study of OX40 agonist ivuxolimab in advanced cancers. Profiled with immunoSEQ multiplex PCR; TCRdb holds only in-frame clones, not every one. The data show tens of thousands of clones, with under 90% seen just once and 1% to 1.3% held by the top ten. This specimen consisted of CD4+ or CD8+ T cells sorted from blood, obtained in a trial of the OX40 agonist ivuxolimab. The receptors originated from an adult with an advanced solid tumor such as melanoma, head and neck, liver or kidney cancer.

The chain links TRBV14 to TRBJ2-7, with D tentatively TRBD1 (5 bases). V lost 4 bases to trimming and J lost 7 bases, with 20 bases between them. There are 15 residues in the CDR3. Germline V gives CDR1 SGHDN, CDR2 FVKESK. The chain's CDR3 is CASSLNQGTRREQYF. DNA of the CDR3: TGTGCCAGCAGCCTAAACCAGGGTACCCGTAGGGAGCAGTACTTC.

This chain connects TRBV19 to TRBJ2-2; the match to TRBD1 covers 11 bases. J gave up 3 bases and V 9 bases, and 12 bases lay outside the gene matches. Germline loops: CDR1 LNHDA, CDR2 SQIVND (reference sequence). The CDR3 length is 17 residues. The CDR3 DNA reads TGTGCCAGCAAAAGAAAACCGGGACAGGGGGACACCGGGGAGCTGTTTTTT. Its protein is CASKRKPGQGDTGELFF.

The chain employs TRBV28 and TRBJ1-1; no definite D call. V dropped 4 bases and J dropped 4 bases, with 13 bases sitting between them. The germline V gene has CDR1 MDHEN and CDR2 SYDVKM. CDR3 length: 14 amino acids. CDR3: CASSSERVSTEAFF. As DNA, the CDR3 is TGTGCCAGCAGTTCGGAGAGGGTGAGCACTGAAGCTTTCTTT.

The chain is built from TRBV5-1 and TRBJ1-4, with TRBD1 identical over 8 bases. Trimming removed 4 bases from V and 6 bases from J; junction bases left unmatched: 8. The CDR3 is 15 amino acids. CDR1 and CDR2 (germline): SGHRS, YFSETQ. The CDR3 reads CASSAIRGRDEKLFF. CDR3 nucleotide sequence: TGCGCCAGCAGCGCAATCAGGGGGCGAGATGAAAAACTGTTTTTT.

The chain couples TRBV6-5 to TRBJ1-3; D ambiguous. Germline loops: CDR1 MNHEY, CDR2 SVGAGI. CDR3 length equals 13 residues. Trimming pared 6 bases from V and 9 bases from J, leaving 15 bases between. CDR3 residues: CASRNDPRSTIYF. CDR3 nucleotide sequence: TGTGCCAGCAGGAATGACCCAAGAAGCACCATATATTTT.

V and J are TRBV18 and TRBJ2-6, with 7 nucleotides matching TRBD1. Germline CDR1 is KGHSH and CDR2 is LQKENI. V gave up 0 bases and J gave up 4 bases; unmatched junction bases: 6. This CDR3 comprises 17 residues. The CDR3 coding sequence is TGTGCCAGCTCACCACCCAACAGGGGAGTAGGGGCCAACGTCCTGACTTTC. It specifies CASSPPNRGVGANVLTF.

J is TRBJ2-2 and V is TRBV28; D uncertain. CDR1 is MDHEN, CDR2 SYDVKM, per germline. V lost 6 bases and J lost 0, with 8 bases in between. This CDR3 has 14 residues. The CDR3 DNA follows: TGTGCCAGCAGCCCTGGACCGAACACCGGGGAGCTGTTTTTT. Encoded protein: CASSPGPNTGELFF.